Following are 27 T cell receptor beta chains from one sample sequenced in a study of tumor-infiltrating lymphocytes in primary liver carcinoma. The source material, about 18-33 mg of unsorted bulk tissue, was used to co-extract RNA and DNA. Researchers generated TCR beta cDNA from roughly 520 ng of total RNA, relying on a constant-region primer. Library construction for TCR beta comprised three nested multiplex PCR rounds performed with slightly modified ARM-PCR. A C-beta reverse primer and TRBV1-TRBV30 forward primers served in each of the first two PCR rounds, at ten to eleven cycles apiece. A single record per CDR3 protein comes from TCRdb applying MiXCR to the multiplex PCR reads. The sample has 25,000 to 35,000 distinct CDR3 sequences; roughly four fifths are singletons. Sequenced input: liver tumor tissue from sampling region 5. Indicated subset: tumor region T5, tumor centre. The source is a man aged 35 to 55 with primary liver carcinoma and hepatitis B virus infection.

Worth noting for this clonotype: The CDR3 does not end in the conserved phenylalanine or tryptophan, so this is likely a read error. The limits of the CDR3 on the DNA are not certain, so only TCRdb's listed CDR3 is given. The V call is TRBV5-6, the J call TRBJ2-2; the listed D gene, TRBD1, was not tested against the DNA. Germline CDR1 reads SGHDT; CDR2 reads YYEEEE. Counting both end residues, the CDR3 totals 15 amino acids. CDR3 amino acids: CPSSSGTGVTGELLC.

The chain is built from TRBV7-9 and TRBJ2-2; perhaps D is TRBD1 or TRBD2 (5 bases each). The CDR3 is 18 residues long. Germline CDR1 SEHNR, CDR2 FQNEAQ (reference sequence). V shed 2 bases and J shed 4 bases, with 20 bases lying between them. The CDR3 here is CASSLPRGTGPSTGELFF. DNA of the CDR3: TGTGCCAGCAGCTTACCCCGGGGAACGGGGCCGAGCACCGGGGAGCTGTTTTTT.

Concerning this clonotype itself: A read error may account for a junction end that differs from germline. The chain has TRBV6-5 and TRBJ2-2; the D gene could be TRBD1 or TRBD2 (5 bases each). CDR3 size: 14 residues. From germline, CDR1 is MNHEY and CDR2 SVGAGI. The CDR3 loop reads CACKDIRSTGKLFF. The CDR3 region has the DNA TGTGCCTGCAAGGACATAAGGAGCACCGGGAAGCTGTTTTTT.

This clonotype was recorded only once. The chain links TRBV11-2 to TRBJ2-1; 9 nucleotides line up with TRBD2. Trimming at V came to 7 bases and at J to 4 bases, leaving 5 bases not matched to a gene. The CDR3 is 14 residues long. CDR1 is SGHAT and CDR2 is FQNNGV in the germline V gene. The CDR3 sequence is CASTVAGAYNEQFF. The CDR3 DNA reads as TGTGCCAGCACTGTAGCGGGAGCGTACAATGAGCAGTTCTTC.

The chain recombines TRBV11-1 with TRBJ2-1; no definite D call. V was trimmed by 7 bases and J by 0 bases, leaving 19 bases between them. The CDR3 has 17 amino acids. Germline CDR1 SGHAT, CDR2 FQDESV (reference sequence). CDR3 nucleotide sequence: TGTGCCAGCACCACCGGGCCCGGGTTACTCTCCTACAATGAGCAGTTCTTC. Translated: CASTTGPGLLSYNEQFF.

This sequence joins TRBV7-9 and TRBJ2-1, with 10 bases identical to TRBD2. In germline, CDR1 is SEHNR, CDR2 FQNEAQ (reference sequence). The CDR3 covers 18 residues. CDR3 sequence: CGNSLRLAGEVEGNEQFF. In DNA form, the CDR3 reads TGTGGCAACAGCTTACGTCTAGCGGGAGAGGTAGAAGGCAATGAGCAGTTCTTC.

In regard to this clonotype: Relative to the germline gene, one junction end is altered; a read error may explain this. The chain joins TRBV29-1 to TRBJ2-2; possibly TRBD2 for D (5 bases). Germline V gene sequence: CDR1 SQVTM, CDR2 ANQGSEA. The CDR3 is 16 amino acids. CDR3 sequence reads: CSVGCRDRENTGKLFF. The DNA for the CDR3 is TGCAGCGTTGGTTGCCGGGATAGGGAAAACACCGGGAAGCTGTTTTTT.

As to this clonotype: The CDR3 does not close with the conserved phenylalanine or tryptophan, likely indicating a read error. V and J are TRBV11-2 and TRBJ2-7, with 8 bases aligning to TRBD1. The germline V gene has CDR1 SGHAT and CDR2 FQNNGV. This CDR3 region has 16 residues. The CDR3 here is CASGFMQGAIHNKQYS. The DNA for the CDR3 is TGTGCCAGCGGCTTCATGCAGGGGGCCATACATAACAAGCAGTACTCC.

On this clonotype: One junction end does not reproduce the germline sequence, and a read error may be involved. The rearrangement uses TRBV4-1 and TRBJ2-3, with D possibly TRBD2 on 5 matching bases. The CDR3 contains 14 residues. Germline loops: CDR1 MGHRA, CDR2 YSYEKL. For the CDR3, the DNA is TGCGCCAGCAGCCAGACCGGGAATGTAGATACACAGTATTTT. Protein product: CASSQTGNVDTQYF.

This clonotype was picked up one time. At one end the junction does not follow the germline gene, possibly because of a read error. The chain couples TRBV11-1 to TRBJ1-1; no clear D gene. The CDR3 spans 13 residues. CDR1 is SGHAT and CDR2 is FQDESV in the germline V gene (reference sequence). The CDR3 reads CASIRQVYTEVFF. CDR3 coding DNA: TGTGCCAGCATCCGCCAGGTGTACACTGAAGTTTTCTTT.

J is TRBJ2-2 and V is TRBV6-2 or TRBV6-3, with D unresolved. The V end was cut by 3 bases, the J end by 10 bases, with 12 bases between. The length of the CDR3 is 13 residues. The germline CDR1 and CDR2 sequences are MNHEY and SVGEGT. The CDR3 spells CASSYSLSEELFF. The CDR3 region has the DNA TGTGCCAGCAGTTATTCCTTAAGCGAGGAGCTGTTTTTT.

The chain is built from TRBV11-1 and TRBJ2-3, with 7 nucleotides matching TRBD1. V shed 6 bases and J 4 bases; nucleotides not matched to a gene: 10. The length of the CDR3 is 15 residues. The germline V gene has CDR1 SGHAT and CDR2 FQDESV (reference sequence). The DNA of the CDR3 is TGTGCCAGCAGTGGACAGGTGGAGGTGGCAGATACGCAGTATTTT. Translation: CASSGQVEVADTQYF.

For this clonotype: The final CDR3 position lacks the conserved phenylalanine or tryptophan, pointing to a likely read error. The J gene is TRBJ2-1, the V gene TRBV29-1; D gene uncertain. V was shortened by 6 bases and J by 4 bases, with 4 bases between the two germline ends. The CDR3 consists of 10 residues. Per the germline V gene, CDR1 is SQVTM and CDR2 is ANQGSEA. For the CDR3, the DNA is TGCAGCGTCGGTTACAATGAGCAGTTCTTA. Protein sequence: CSVGYNEQFL.

Concerning this clonotype itself: The germline gene is not matched at one end of the junction; a read error may be the cause. This chain's CDR3 is CTSGQFPPTGQEQYF. In DNA, the CDR3 is TGTACCAGCGGACAATTCCCACCGACAGGACAGGAGCAGTATTTC. The rearrangement links TRBV28 to TRBJ2-7; 7 bases line up with TRBD1. The CDR3 is 15 residues long. Germline CDR1 MDHEN, CDR2 SYDVKM.

The chain is built from TRBV4-1 and TRBJ2-5, with D perhaps TRBD2 (5 bases). The germline V and J ends were trimmed by 0 bases and 5 bases, with 22 bases remaining between them. Germline CDR1 reads MGHRA; CDR2 reads YSYEKL. The length of the CDR3 is 18 residues. The CDR3 reads CASSQDTRSSATGETQYF. CDR3 in DNA: TGCGCCAGCAGCCAAGATACCCGGTCCTCCGCTACGGGGGAGACCCAGTACTTC.

On this clonotype: A junction boundary mismatches the germline segment, possibly from a read error. CDR3 nucleotide sequence: TGTGCCGTCACCAAACGATCGGGACCAGCGGGAGGGTTCTCCTACGAACAGTACTTC. It codes for CAVTKRSGPAGGFSYEQYF. The V call is TRBV10-3, the J call TRBJ2-7; 10 bases agree with TRBD2. CDR3 length: 19 residues. Germline V CDR1 and CDR2: ENHRY, SYGVKD.

A remark on this clonotype: Relative to the germline gene, one junction end is altered; a read error may explain this. The gene calls are TRBV11-2 and TRBJ2-3; D remains ambiguous. The CDR3 sequence is 15 residues long. Germline V gene lookup returns CDR1 SGHAT and CDR2 FQNNGV. The CDR3: CASSLEHQSIDTQYF. The DNA for the CDR3 is TGTGCCAGCAGCCTCGAACACCAGAGCATAGATACGCAGTATTTT.

Concerning this clonotype: At one of its ends the junction is not consistent with the germline gene, which may arise from a read error. For the CDR3, the DNA is TGTACCAGCAACTCACTTGGAGCGGGGGCTTTCTTT. Its protein product is CTSNSLGAGAFF. The genes are TRBV12-3 or TRBV12-4 and TRBJ1-1; D ambiguous. The CDR3 is 12 amino acids.

This clonotype is medium-sized within its sample. V gene TRBV29-1 combines with J gene TRBJ1-1; D possibly corresponds to TRBD1 (6 bases). The CDR3 runs to 14 residues. Germline loops: CDR1 SQVTM, CDR2 ANQGSEA. The ends were cut back, 4 bases at V and 0 bases at J, with 12 bases in the middle. The CDR3 nucleotides read TGCAGCGTTGTAGTGACAGGAATGAACACTGAAGCTTTCTTT. Translating it yields CSVVVTGMNTEAFF.

The count of this clonotype is one. The V gene is TRBV11-3, the J gene TRBJ2-1, with 9 nucleotides matching TRBD1. The J segment lost 5 bases and the V segment lost 2 bases, leaving 7 bases of the junction unmatched. From germline, CDR1 is SGHNT and CDR2 YENEEA. The CDR3 is 16 amino acids. DNA of the CDR3: TGTGCCAGCAGCTTAATGCCGGGACAGGGTAACAATGAGCAGTTCTTC. Its translation is CASSLMPGQGNNEQFF. The whole variable domain, filled in from reference TRBV11-3 and TRBJ2-1, reads EAGVVQSPRYKIIEKKQPVAFWCNPISGHNTLYWYLQNLGQGPELLIRYENEEAVDDSQLPKDRFSAERLKGVDSTLKIQPAELGDSAVYLCASSLMPGQGNNEQFFGPGTRLTVL.

As for this clonotype: One end of the junction does not line up with germline, which may come from a read error. V gene TRBV28 combines with J gene TRBJ2-7, with TRBD2 as a possible D gene (7 bases). The CDR3 is 15 amino acids. CDR1 and CDR2 from the germline V gene are MDHEN and SYDVKM. CDR3 in DNA: TGTCCCAGCAGTTTGGGGGGGCGTGTTTCCTACGAGCAGTACTTC. Translated, it gives CPSSLGGRVSYEQYF.

This clonotype was counted between two and nine times. At one boundary the junction diverges from the germline segment, which might be a read error. The J gene is TRBJ1-2, the V gene TRBV12-3 or TRBV12-4, with D maybe TRBD1 (6 bases). The CDR3 sequence is 15 residues long. DNA for the CDR3: TGTCCCAGTAGCCTCGGACAGTGGGCAAACTATGGCTACACCTTC. Translating it yields CPSSLGQWANYGYTF.

Of note for this clonotype: Sequence at one end of the junction differs from germline and may be a read error. The chain uses TRBV14 and TRBJ2-1; TRBD1 might be the D (5 bases). The CDR3 spans 16 residues. Per the germline V gene, CDR1 is SGHDN and CDR2 is FVKESK. CDR3 DNA: TGTGCTAGCAGCGCGCCAGGAGACAGTTCCTACAATGACCAGTTCTTC. This translates into CASSAPGDSSYNDQFF.

The chain links TRBV6-6 to TRBJ2-2; maybe TRBD1 (5 bases). Germline V gene lookup returns CDR1 MNHNY and CDR2 SVGAGI (reference sequence). With 10 bases removed from V and 9 bases from J, the gap between germline ends came to 30 bases. This CDR3 is 17 amino acids long. The CDR3 bases are TGTGCCAAAACCCCAAGAGGTTGGGTCACGGACAAGAGGGAGCTGTTTTTT. It yields the protein CAKTPRGWVTDKRELFF.

The chain employs TRBV29-1 and TRBJ2-3; D is perhaps TRBD2 (6 bases). The germline gives CDR1 SQVTM, CDR2 ANQGSEA. The CDR3 covers 14 residues. The V and J ends lost 7 bases and 2 bases respectively, with 16 bases between them. In DNA form, the CDR3 reads TGCAGCGCCGTGCGGGAAACGATCACAGATACGCAGTATTTT. Its translation: CSAVRETITDTQYF.

Of note for this clonotype: Germline is not matched at one junction end, which may reflect a read error. The chain is built from TRBV11-2 and TRBJ2-3; D unclear. CDR1 is SGHAT, CDR2 FQNNGV, per germline. The CDR3 spans 15 residues. The DNA for the CDR3 is TGTGCCTGCAGCCTCGAATACCATAGCATAGATACGCAGTATTTT. Its translation: CACSLEYHSIDTQYF.

The rearrangement uses TRBV6-6 and TRBJ2-7; 10 bases align to TRBD1. Germline V gene lookup returns CDR1 MNHNY and CDR2 SVGAGI (reference sequence). This CDR3 has 17 residues. CDR3 nucleotides: TGTGCTGGCAGTTACAGGAGAGGGACAGGGGACGCCTACGAGCAGTACTTC. This codes for CAGSYRRGTGDAYEQYF.